The 21 T cell receptor beta chains listed next were all sequenced from one sample in a study of T cells after yellow fever vaccination. TCRdb re-derived calls from the 5' RACE reads in MiXCR, one entry per CDR3 protein. The sample gives 200,000 to 250,000 distinct CDR3 sequences, 6.9% of which show up once; approximately 0.84% is in the top ten. Source: CD4+ T cells sorted from PBMCs, taken 15 days after the yellow fever booster vaccination. Every receptor here comes from a man aged 30-40 years who received the YFV17D yellow fever vaccine.

This clonotype occurred a few times. V usage is TRBV7-2 and J usage is TRBJ2-3; unclear D gene. V was shortened by 2 bases and J by 0 bases, with 6 bases between the two germline ends. Germline CDR1 and CDR2: SGHTA and FQGNSA. The CDR3 length is 14 residues. CDR3 sequence reads: CASSLTFSTDTQYF. CDR3 nucleotide sequence: TGTGCCAGCAGCTTAACGTTTAGCACAGATACGCAGTATTTT.

This clonotype was counted many times. The chain joins TRBV12-3 or TRBV12-4 to TRBJ1-4; the D is unclear. Trimming left V 8 bases short and J 4 bases short, with 8 bases between. The CDR3 is 12 residues long. The CDR3 bases are TGTGCCAGCGGTTCGTTTAATGAAAAACTGTTTTTT. This gives the protein CASGSFNEKLFF.

This clonotype has ten or more counts. The rearrangement links TRBV2 to TRBJ2-5; TRBD1 aligns across 7 bases. Germline CDR1 reads SNHLY; CDR2 reads FYNNEI. V dropped 4 bases and J dropped 3; count of bases not matched to a gene: 2. The CDR3 covers 13 residues. The CDR3 bases are TGTGCCAGCAGTGTGGGACAGAAAGAGACCCAGTACTTC. This translates into CASSVGQKETQYF.

The rearrangement uses TRBV29-1 and TRBJ1-6; D remains ambiguous. CDR1 and CDR2 from the germline V gene are SQVTM and ANQGSEA. This CDR3 is built from 13 residues. V was trimmed by 4 bases and J by 0 bases, leaving 4 bases between them. The CDR3 bases are TGCAGCGTTGTTAGCTCCTATAATTCACCCCTCCACTTT. Protein sequence: CSVVSSYNSPLHF.

This clonotype was counted between two and nine times. V usage is TRBV27 and J usage is TRBJ2-5; D not certain. CDR1 is MNHEY, CDR2 SMNVEV, per germline (reference sequence). The germline V and J ends were trimmed by 5 bases and 7 bases, with 14 bases remaining between them. CDR3 length equals 13 residues. CDR3 amino acids: CASSRPGLGTQYF. In DNA form, the CDR3 reads TGTGCCAGCAGTCGGCCGGGTCTCGGGACCCAGTACTTC.

The chain links TRBV12-3 or TRBV12-4 to TRBJ2-7; D remains unclear. Trimming pared 9 bases from V and 1 base from J, leaving 22 bases between. CDR3 size: 16 residues. The CDR3 DNA reads TGTGCCAGTACCTACGGCCGGCGAGAACATTCCTACGAGCAGTACTTC. Encoded protein: CASTYGRREHSYEQYF.

This clonotype appeared a few times. This chain connects TRBV19 to TRBJ1-1; D is undetermined. Germline CDR1 reads LNHDA; CDR2 reads SQIVND (reference sequence). The CDR3 sequence is 13 residues long. V was pared by 4 bases and J by 1 base, with 7 bases between. The CDR3 sequence is CASSKVTNTEAFF. DNA of the CDR3: TGTGCCAGTAGTAAGGTTACGAACACTGAAGCTTTCTTT.

This clonotype came up many times. This chain links TRBV21-1 with TRBJ1-6. TRBV21-1 represents a pseudogene. The CDR3 is made up of 16 amino acids. The CDR3 loop reads CASSKRDLPRDSPLHF. CDR3 bases: TGTGCCAGCAGCAAAAGGGACCTTCCAAGGGATTCACCCCTCCACTTT.

The V and J genes are TRBV7-9 and TRBJ2-1; possibly TRBD1 for D (6 bases). This CDR3 comprises 14 residues. The V gene lost 9 bases and the J gene lost 1 base, with 13 bases spanning the gap. Per germline, CDR1 SEHNR and CDR2 FQNEAQ (reference sequence). This CDR3 is CASNRDKSYNEQFF. The CDR3, as DNA: TGTGCCAGTAACCGGGACAAATCCTACAATGAGCAGTTCTTC.

This clonotype was observed a few times. This chain joins TRBV7-2 and TRBJ2-5, with TRBD2 as a possible D gene (6 bases). The CDR3 sequence is 14 residues long. CDR1 is SGHTA and CDR2 is FQGNSA in the germline V gene. V dropped 5 bases and J dropped 5 bases, with 15 bases sitting between them. The CDR3 DNA reads TGTGCCAGCAGCCCGACTAGGTCTCAGGAGACCCAGTACTTC. As protein: CASSPTRSQETQYF.

This clonotype was observed a few times. CDR3 nucleotides: TGTGCCAGCGGACGAGGGGGGACAGGGCGCGAGCAGTACTTC. Translated, it gives CASGRGGTGREQYF. This chain connects TRBV27 to TRBJ2-7; TRBD1 agrees at 9 bases. The CDR3 contains 14 residues. Germline CDR1 and CDR2: MNHEY and SMNVEV (reference sequence). V was pared by 8 bases and J by 6 bases, with 11 bases of the junction left unmatched.

This clonotype has at least ten counts. This chain joins TRBV3-1 and TRBJ2-2, with 10 bases identical to TRBD1. The CDR3 runs 17 residues. The V gene's germline CDR1 is LGHDT and CDR2 YNNKEL (reference sequence). Trimming removed 0 bases from V and 7 bases from J; junction bases left unmatched: 8. The CDR3: CASSQDPTGGVYGELFF. The CDR3 DNA sequence: TGTGCCAGCAGCCAAGATCCGACAGGGGGCGTTTACGGGGAGCTGTTTTTT. Full variable domain (rest looked up from reference TRBV3-1 and TRBJ2-2): DTAVSQTPKYLVTQMGNDKSIKCEQNLGHDTMYWYKQDSKKFLKIMFSYNNKELIINETVPNRFSPKSPDKAHLNLHINSLELGDSAVYFCASSQDPTGGVYGELFFGEGSRLTVL.

There are a few counts of this clonotype. The chain couples TRBV7-2 to TRBJ2-7; D gene ambiguous. The CDR3 totals 12 residues. The V gene lost 3 bases and the J gene lost 4 bases, with 7 bases spanning the gap. Germline loops: CDR1 SGHTA, CDR2 FQGNSA. The CDR3 coding sequence is TGTGCCAGCAGCTTCCCTGCTTACGAGCAGTACTTC. This sequence encodes CASSFPAYEQYF. The complete variable domain, with remaining parts taken from reference TRBV7-2 and TRBJ2-7, reads GAGVSQSPSNKVTEKGKDVELRCDPISGHTALYWYRQSLGQGLEFLIYFQGNSAPDKSGLPSDRFSAERTGGSVSTLTIQRTQQEDSAVYLCASSFPAYEQYFGPGTRLTVT.

Ten or more counts support this clonotype. The V call is TRBV4-3, the J call TRBJ2-7; TRBD2 agrees at 7 bases. V shed 3 bases and J 0 bases; nucleotides not matched to a gene: 2. Germline loops: CDR1 LGHNA, CDR2 YSLEER. This CDR3 comprises 14 residues. The CDR3 loop reads CASSQGTNSYEQYF. The DNA of the CDR3 is TGCGCCAGCAGCCAGGGGACTAACTCCTACGAGCAGTACTTC.

This clonotype appeared a few times. V is TRBV12-3 or TRBV12-4 and J is TRBJ1-6; 9 bases agree with TRBD1. J gave up 10 bases and V 6 bases, and 13 bases lay outside the gene matches. The CDR3 is 16 amino acids. In DNA form, the CDR3 reads TGTGCCAGCAGGCCTGGGACGGACAGGGGATTATCACCCCTCCACTTT. This sequence encodes CASRPGTDRGLSPLHF.

The rearrangement uses TRBV12-3 or TRBV12-4 and TRBJ2-2; D is unclear. The V and J ends lost 6 bases and 4 bases respectively, with 9 bases between them. CDR3 size: 13 residues. CDR3 residues: CASRASGTGELFF. In nucleotides, the CDR3 is TGTGCCAGCAGAGCCTCTGGCACCGGGGAGCTGTTTTTT.

The V gene is TRBV9, the J gene TRBJ2-5, with 7 bases aligning to TRBD1. J was trimmed by 4 bases and V by 3 bases; bases with no gene match: 6. This CDR3 comprises 14 residues. Germline CDR1 SGDLS, CDR2 YYNGEE. The CDR3 protein is CASSAQGGGETQYF. For the CDR3, the DNA is TGTGCCAGCAGCGCTCAAGGGGGCGGAGAGACCCAGTACTTC.

This clonotype occurred a few times. The CDR3 nucleotides read TGCAGTGCTAGCCGAGGACAGGGTTTTAGCAATCAGCCCCAGCATTTT. The encoded protein is CSASRGQGFSNQPQHF. This chain links TRBV20-1 with TRBJ1-5; 8 bases align to TRBD1. After removal of 3 bases from V and 0 bases from J, the junction contained 7 bases not matched to a gene. The CDR3 contains 16 residues. The germline gives CDR1 DFQATT, CDR2 SNEGSKA (reference sequence).

This clonotype has a count of ten or more. A junction boundary mismatches the germline segment, possibly from a read error. The rearrangement uses TRBV28 and TRBJ2-3; a possible D gene is TRBD2 (6 bases). CDR1 and CDR2 (germline): MDHEN, SYDVKM. The CDR3 covers 14 residues. The CDR3 sequence is CASSSAGSTDTQYF. Written as DNA, the CDR3 is TGCGCCAGCAGCTCCGCGGGAAGCACAGATACGCAGTATTTT.

This clonotype was counted many times. The chain couples TRBV5-1 to TRBJ2-1; perhaps TRBD2 as D (5 bases). Trimming left V 6 bases short and J 5 bases short, with 9 bases between. The V gene's germline CDR1 is SGHRS and CDR2 YFSETQ. The length of the CDR3 is 12 residues. CDR3 sequence reads: CASKGGNNEQFF. The CDR3 nucleotides read TGCGCCAGCAAAGGAGGAAACAATGAGCAGTTCTTC.

There are a few counts of this clonotype. This chain connects TRBV12-3 or TRBV12-4 to TRBJ2-5; D may be TRBD1 or TRBD2 (5 bases each). The CDR3 is made up of 14 amino acids. The V end was cut by 5 bases, the J end by 5 bases, with 15 bases between. The CDR3 DNA is TGTGCCAGCAGTCCCCCTGTCGGGGCGGAGACCCAGTACTTC. This codes for CASSPPVGAETQYF.